Described below is a single T cell receptor (beta chain) sequence and its context. Sequencing was performed with immunoSEQ multiplex PCR; in TCRdb, only in-frame clones are kept and a portion is missing. This table has some 230,000 clones, approximately 80% appearing once. The sample is drawn from a study of blood T cell repertoires in COVID-19. Study-level information: PBMCs, B-cell-depleted T cells, or T cells were the source of the cDNA or gDNA that made up the material.

Study members were between about 18 and 90 years old and lived in around 24 US regions. Recovered status in Cohort 3 required two negative PCRs, clearance, or symptom resolution. Material: PBMCs or T cells enriched from blood (not recorded which). The receptor's source is a man between 35 and 55 years old who had recovered from COVID-19.

CDR3 nucleotide sequence: TGTGCCAGCAGTTTAAGACAGCACCACACTGAAGCTTTCTTT. This translates into CASSLRQHHTEAFF. The V gene is TRBV28, the J gene TRBJ1-1; D is perhaps TRBD1 (5 bases). In germline, CDR1 is MDHEN, CDR2 SYDVKM. This CDR3 has 14 amino acids. With 2 bases removed from V and 3 bases from J, the gap between germline ends came to 10 bases.